This TCR beta chain was retrieved from a study of cytomegalovirus exposure and HLA in healthy donors. Trimming took 1 base from V and 4 from J, leaving 13 bases between them. Germline-derived CDR1 and CDR2 are SGHTA and FQGNSA. CDR3 length: 15 amino acids. Findings of the study overall: Being productive about 87% or about 30% of the time was typical of most TCR beta V segments in an earlier analysis. Presence/absence analyses rested on an assumption that sequencing depth was roughly uniform across donors. Most TCR sequences proved rare, with some public TCRs found in many donors.

PCR involved 60 Vbeta and 13 Jbeta primers. Assay used: immunoSEQ multiplex PCR; TCRdb lists only in-frame clones, some missing. The table shows some 150,000 clones, with less than 85% occurring only once. There are a few counts of this clone. Antigen unknown. The chain combines TRBV7-2 with TRBJ1-2, with D perhaps matching TRBD1 (6 bases). The receptor comes from a woman aged 45-60 years in good health and CMV-seropositive. Sequences were obtained from PBMCs. In DNA form, the CDR3 reads TGTGCCAGCAGCTTAGGAGGGGCGGGGGCCTATGGCTACACCTTC. Protein product: CASSLGGAGAYGYTF.